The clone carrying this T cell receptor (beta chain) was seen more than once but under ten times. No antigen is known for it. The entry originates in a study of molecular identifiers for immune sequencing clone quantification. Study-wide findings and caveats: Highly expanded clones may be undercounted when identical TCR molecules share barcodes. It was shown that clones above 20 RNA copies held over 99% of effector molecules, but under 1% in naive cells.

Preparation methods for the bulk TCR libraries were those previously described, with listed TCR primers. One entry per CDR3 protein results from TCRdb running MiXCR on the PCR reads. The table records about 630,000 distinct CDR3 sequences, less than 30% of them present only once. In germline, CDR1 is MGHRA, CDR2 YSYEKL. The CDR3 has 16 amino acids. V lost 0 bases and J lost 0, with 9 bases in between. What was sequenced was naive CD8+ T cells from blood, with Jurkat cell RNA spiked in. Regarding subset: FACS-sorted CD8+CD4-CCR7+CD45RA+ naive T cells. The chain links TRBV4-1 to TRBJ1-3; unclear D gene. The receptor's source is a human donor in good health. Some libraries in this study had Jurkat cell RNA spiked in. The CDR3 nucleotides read TGCGCCAGCAGCCAAGAAAAATCGATCTCTGGAAACACCATATATTTT. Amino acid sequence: CASSQEKSISGNTIYF.